The sequence of this T cell receptor (beta chain) was determined in a study of T cells in Graves' hyperthyroidism and ophthalmopathy. This clonotype showed up many times. V was clipped by 3 bases and J by 3 bases; unmatched bases: 5. Germline V gene lookup returns CDR1 SNHLY and CDR2 FYNNEI. The CDR3 spans 16 residues. Criteria for exclusion of patients were uncontrolled infection, other autoimmune disease, pregnancy or lactation. There were TCR beta CDR3 regions amplified from RNA transcripts. The primer set for the first-round RT-PCR of the TCR CDR3 was HTBI. Each CDR3 protein gets one entry after TCRdb re-called the multiplex PCR reads with MiXCR. Of around 400,000 distinct CDR3 sequences listed, around a sixth are singletons.

What was sequenced was blood. V usage is TRBV2 and J usage is TRBJ1-5; 10 nucleotides line up with TRBD1. The receptor's source is a woman between 18 and 30 years old with Graves' hyperthyroidism that later progressed to Graves' ophthalmopathy. Written as DNA, the CDR3 is TGTGCCAGCAGTGATCGGGACAGGGGTCTCAATCAGCCCCAGCATTTT. Translation gives CASSDRDRGLNQPQHF.